The rows below give T cell receptor beta chains drawn from one sample of a study of Ad26.COV2.S vaccination and SARS-CoV-2 variants. This table comes from immunoSEQ multiplex PCR, and its TCRdb copy is limited to in-frame clones, with some not included. The sample gives 200,000 to 300,000 clones, roughly 90% of which show up once; roughly a tenth is in the top ten. Sequencing was performed on peripheral blood, taken in a trial of Ad26.COV2.S vaccine versus placebo. The receptors here all came from a person aged 18-60 years who received the Ad26.COV2.S COVID-19 vaccine or a placebo. Each CDR3 is given without its conserved first and last residue. Fields, in order: CDR3 protein, J gene, V gene.

CDR3 protein: ASFKETQY
J gene: TRBJ2-5
V gene: TRBV10-2

CDR3 protein: AWRAGGYYEQY
J gene: TRBJ2-7
V gene: TRBV30

CDR3 protein: ASSPAGGPETQY
J gene: TRBJ2-5
V gene: TRBV18

CDR3 protein: SVGHGSNNEKLF
J gene: TRBJ1-4
V gene: TRBV29-1

CDR3 protein: ASDPGLAGSEQY
J gene: TRBJ2-7
V gene: TRBV5-1

CDR3 protein: ASSQDLGGAFYGYT
J gene: TRBJ1-2
V gene: TRBV4-1

CDR3 protein: SVAVVNEQF
J gene: TRBJ2-1
V gene: TRBV29-1

CDR3 protein: ASSLDGTSTDTQY
J gene: TRBJ2-3
V gene: TRBV5-4

CDR3 protein: ASSLGAGSDGYT
J gene: TRBJ1-2
V gene: TRBV13

CDR3 protein: ASSTSGGSYEQY
J gene: TRBJ2-7
V gene: TRBV27

CDR3 protein: ASSLVLGGADEAF
J gene: TRBJ1-1
V gene: TRBV7-9

CDR3 protein: ASSQENTGVRGSPLH
J gene: TRBJ1-6
V gene: TRBV4-3

CDR3 protein: SASNQETQY
J gene: TRBJ2-5
V gene: TRBV20-1

CDR3 protein: ASSESRPWGAF
J gene: TRBJ1-1
V gene: TRBV6-1

CDR3 protein: ASKEVYEQY
J gene: TRBJ2-7
V gene: TRBV2

CDR3 protein: ASSTGGVSYNEQF
J gene: TRBJ2-1
V gene: TRBV6-6

CDR3 protein: ASSWRTSTTGELF
J gene: TRBJ2-2
V gene: TRBV6-5

CDR3 protein: ASSLYLGQPNEQF
J gene: TRBJ2-1
V gene: TRBV27

CDR3 protein: ASSLVGQGSGELF
J gene: TRBJ2-2
V gene: TRBV7-2

CDR3 protein: ASSKDSQETQY
J gene: TRBJ2-5
V gene: TRBV19

CDR3 protein: ASRLLQNNSPLH
J gene: TRBJ1-6
V gene: TRBV2

CDR3 protein: ASRIRTGGWNEQY
J gene: TRBJ2-7
V gene: TRBV27

CDR3 protein: ASSPGLAYNEQF
J gene: TRBJ2-1
V gene: TRBV5-1

CDR3 protein: ASSQQGHRYEQY
J gene: TRBJ2-7
V gene: TRBV23-1

CDR3 protein: AVRTSGIEQY
J gene: TRBJ2-7
V gene: TRBV10-3

CDR3 protein: ASSRLAVYEQF
J gene: TRBJ2-1
V gene: TRBV19

CDR3 protein: ASSSRGDTGELF
J gene: TRBJ2-2
V gene: TRBV6-5

CDR3 protein: ASSLAAGTNTGELF
J gene: TRBJ2-2
V gene: TRBV11-3

CDR3 protein: AMGGYNEQF
J gene: TRBJ2-1
V gene: TRBV6-6

CDR3 protein: ASSGDWGNTIY
J gene: TRBJ1-3
V gene: TRBV27

CDR3 protein: AWSALELLSTGNTIY
J gene: TRBJ1-3
V gene: TRBV30

CDR3 protein: ASSYGTSGIYYEQY
J gene: TRBJ2-7
V gene: TRBV11-2

CDR3 protein: SVDGAF
J gene: TRBJ1-1
V gene: TRBV29-1

CDR3 protein: ASSLTAGDIQY
J gene: TRBJ2-4
V gene: TRBV11-3

CDR3 protein: ATSDLMKGYEQF
J gene: TRBJ2-1
V gene: TRBV24-1

CDR3 protein: ASQRTGRANVLT
J gene: TRBJ2-6
V gene: TRBV2

CDR3 protein: ASRPLAGAYEQY
J gene: TRBJ2-7
V gene: TRBV5-1

CDR3 protein: ASSQTDRVEQF
J gene: TRBJ2-1
V gene: TRBV4-1

CDR3 protein: ASRRDTKNREAF
J gene: TRBJ1-1
V gene: TRBV6-5

CDR3 protein: ASSLAVFDYRNTGELF
J gene: TRBJ2-2
V gene: TRBV7-2